Listed below are T cell receptor beta chains from one sample, sequenced in a study of identical twins. Each CDR3 protein is one row after TCRdb ran MiXCR on the 5' RACE reads. This sample has 420,000 or so distinct CDR3 sequences, with approximately 17% found just once. Input material: naive T cells sorted from blood. The receptors derive from a man aged 50-59 years in good health. Each CDR3 is given with its conserved first and last residue. Fields, in order: CDR3 protein, CDR3 DNA, D gene, V gene, J gene, clone size. A D gene is named only where the DNA matches it firmly. Clone size is given for some rows only: seen once, a few or many times, or a class if the clone is expanded.

CDR3: CAISDASGYNEQFF
DNA: TGTGCCATCAGTGACGCTAGCGGTTACAATGAGCAGTTCTTC
D: TRBD2
V: TRBV10-3
J: TRBJ2-1
size: few

CDR3: CASSQVSGVDEQYF
DNA: TGTGCCAGCAGCCAAGTGTCGGGAGTGGACGAGCAGTACTTC
D: NA
V: TRBV4-2
J: TRBJ2-7
size: few

CDR3: CASSAGTRGETQYF
DNA: TGTGCCAGTAGTGCCGGGACAAGGGGAGAGACCCAGTACTTC
D: NA
V: TRBV19
J: TRBJ2-5
size: many

CDR3: CASRPGGTNTGELFF
DNA: TGCGCCAGCAGACCTGGGGGTACCAACACCGGGGAGCTGTTTTTT
D: NA
V: TRBV5-1
J: TRBJ2-2
size: many

CDR3: CASSFSRANTEAFF
DNA: TGCGCCAGCAGCTTCTCCAGGGCGAACACTGAAGCTTTCTTT
D: NA
V: TRBV5-1
J: TRBJ1-1
size: few

CDR3: CASSLGGSGVYGYTF
DNA: TGTGCCAGCAGCTTGGGGGGGTCGGGGGTCTATGGCTACACCTTC
D: NA
V: TRBV11-2
J: TRBJ1-2
size: many

CDR3: CASSVGVTGHYEQYF
DNA: TGTGCCAGCAGCGTAGGGGTGACAGGCCACTACGAGCAGTACTTC
D: NA
V: TRBV9
J: TRBJ2-7
size: NA

CDR3: CASSQDGLAGGPETQYF
DNA: TGCGCCAGCAGCCAAGATGGGCTAGCGGGGGGGCCCGAGACCCAGTACTTC
D: TRBD2
V: TRBV4-3
J: TRBJ2-5
size: many

CDR3: CASSFRVDTEAFF
DNA: TGTGCCAGCTCATTCAGGGTGGACACTGAAGCTTTCTTT
D: NA
V: TRBV27
J: TRBJ1-1
size: few

CDR3: CASSLGRNEQFF
DNA: TGTGCCAGCAGTTTGGGACGGAATGAGCAGTTCTTC
D: NA
V: TRBV5-1
J: TRBJ2-1
size: many